This T cell receptor beta chain originates from a study of OX40 agonist ivuxolimab in advanced cancers. Overall study results and limits: CD4+ and CD8+ blood T cells expanded clonally by week 6 at 0.1 to 3.0 mg/kg. There were also nonresponders showing low normalized T-cell clonal expansion.

V shed 6 bases, J shed 2 bases, and the junction held 9 bases outside the gene matches. This CDR3 spans 15 amino acids. In germline, CDR1 is MDHEN, CDR2 SYDVKM. In the case of this clone: Its matching antigen is unknown.

Produced via immunoSEQ multiplex PCR; TCRdb's table is partial and in-frame only. The repertoire includes roughly 70,000 clones, roughly 89% of them detected once, and roughly 3% sits in the top ten. The rearrangement links TRBV28 to TRBJ2-5, with 7 positions matching TRBD1. Source: CD4+ or CD8+ T cells sorted from blood, taken in a trial of the OX40 agonist ivuxolimab. This TCR was sampled from an adult with an advanced solid tumor such as melanoma, head and neck, liver or kidney cancer. The CDR3 region has the DNA TGTGCCAGCAGGTCCTACGACAGGGCACAAGAGACCCAGTACTTC. Protein product: CASRSYDRAQETQYF.